These 3 T cell receptor beta chains were all obtained from the same sample, sequenced in a study of tissue T cells after allogeneic stem cell transplantation. Here immunoSEQ multiplex PCR was the method, and the copy in TCRdb shows in-frame clones only, minus some. The data contain 3,000 or so clones, under 80% of them singletons. Steroid-refractory graft-versus-host disease after allogeneic hematopoietic cell transplant qualified adults for prospective research-autopsy enrollment. This specimen consisted of ascending colon tissue, obtained at autopsy. The receptors come from a male patient aged 60 or older with steroid-refractory graft-versus-host disease after an allogeneic stem cell transplant. Some T cells may possibly be graft donor cells.

The J gene is TRBJ2-6, the V gene TRBV6-5, with D unresolved. Germline V gene sequence: CDR1 MNHEY, CDR2 SVGAGI. The CDR3 consists of 15 residues. Trimming took off 6 bases at V and 0 bases at J, with 9 bases between the two ends. The CDR3 protein is CASRLSSSGANVLTF. CDR3 coding DNA: TGTGCCAGCAGGCTATCTAGCTCTGGGGCCAACGTCCTGACTTTC.

This chain uses TRBV15 with TRBJ2-2; possibly TRBD1 for D (5 bases). TRBJ1-3 explains the end of the DNA better; the J call may be wrong. The CDR3 spans 18 residues. Germline V gene data show CDR1 as LNHNV and CDR2 as YYDKDF (reference sequence). CDR3 DNA sequence: TGTGCCACCAGCAGGACCTTTATCAGGGTGCCATCTGGAAACACCATATATTTT. Translating gives CATSRTFIRVPSGNTIYF.

This clone came up a few times. J is TRBJ1-6 and V is TRBV19; the D gene is possibly TRBD1 (5 bases). CDR1 and CDR2 from the germline V gene are LNHDA and SQIVND (reference sequence). The germline V and J ends were trimmed by 5 bases and 0 bases, with 11 bases remaining between them. The CDR3 sequence is 16 residues long. CDR3 DNA: TGTGCCAGTAGTTCAGGGAGGAGCTCCTATAATTCACCCCTCCACTTT. Its protein is CASSSGRSSYNSPLHF.